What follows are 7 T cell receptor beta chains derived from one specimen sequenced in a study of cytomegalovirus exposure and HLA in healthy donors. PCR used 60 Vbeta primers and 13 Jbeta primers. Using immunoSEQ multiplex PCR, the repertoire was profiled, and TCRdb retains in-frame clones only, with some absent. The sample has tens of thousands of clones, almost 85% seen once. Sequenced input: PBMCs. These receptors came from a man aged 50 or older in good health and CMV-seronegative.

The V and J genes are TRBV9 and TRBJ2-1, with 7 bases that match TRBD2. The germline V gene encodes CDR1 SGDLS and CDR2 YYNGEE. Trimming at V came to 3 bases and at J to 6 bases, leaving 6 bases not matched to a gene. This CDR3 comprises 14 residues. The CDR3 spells CASSEQAGINEQFF. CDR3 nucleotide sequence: TGTGCCAGCAGCGAACAAGCGGGGATCAATGAGCAGTTCTTC.

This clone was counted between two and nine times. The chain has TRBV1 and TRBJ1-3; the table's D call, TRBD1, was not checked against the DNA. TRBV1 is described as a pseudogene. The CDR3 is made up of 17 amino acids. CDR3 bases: TGCACCAGCAGCCAAGAGGGGACAGATACTAATGGAAACACCATATATTTT. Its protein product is CTSSQEGTDTNGNTIYF.

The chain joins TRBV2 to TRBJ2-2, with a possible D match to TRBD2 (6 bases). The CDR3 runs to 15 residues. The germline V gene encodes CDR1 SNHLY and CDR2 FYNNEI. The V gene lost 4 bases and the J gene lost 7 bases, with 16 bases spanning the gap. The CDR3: CASSAFGGRSGELFF. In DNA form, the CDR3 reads TGTGCCAGCAGTGCCTTCGGGGGACGAAGCGGGGAGCTGTTTTTT.

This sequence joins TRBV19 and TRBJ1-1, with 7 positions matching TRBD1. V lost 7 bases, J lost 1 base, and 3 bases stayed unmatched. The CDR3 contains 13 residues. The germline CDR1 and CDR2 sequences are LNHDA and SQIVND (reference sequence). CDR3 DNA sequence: TGTGCCAGTATAGACAGGGAGAACACTGAAGCTTTCTTT. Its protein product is CASIDRENTEAFF. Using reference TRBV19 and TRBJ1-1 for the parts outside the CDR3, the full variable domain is DGGITQSPKYLFRKEGQNVTLSCEQNLNHDAMYWYRQDPGQGLRLIYYSQIVNDFQKGDIAEGYSVSREKKESFPLTVTSAQKNPTAFYLCASIDRENTEAFFGQGTRLTVV.

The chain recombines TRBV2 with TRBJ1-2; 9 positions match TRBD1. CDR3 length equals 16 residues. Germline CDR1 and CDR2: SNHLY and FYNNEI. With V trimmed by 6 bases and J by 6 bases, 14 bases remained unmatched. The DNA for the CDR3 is TGTGCCAGCAGGATTATGTCGGGACAGGGCTATAATGGCTACACCTTC. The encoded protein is CASRIMSGQGYNGYTF.

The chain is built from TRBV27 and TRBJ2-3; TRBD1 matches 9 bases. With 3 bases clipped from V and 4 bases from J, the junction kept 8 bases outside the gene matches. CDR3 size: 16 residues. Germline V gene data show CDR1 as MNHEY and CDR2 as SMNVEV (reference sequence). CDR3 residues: CASSFLGTGWADTQYF. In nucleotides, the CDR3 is TGTGCCAGCAGTTTCCTCGGGACAGGGTGGGCAGATACGCAGTATTTT.

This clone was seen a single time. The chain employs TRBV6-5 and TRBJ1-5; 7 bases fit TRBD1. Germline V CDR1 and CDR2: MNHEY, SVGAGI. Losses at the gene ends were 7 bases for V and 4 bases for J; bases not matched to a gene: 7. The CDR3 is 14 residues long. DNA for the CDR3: TGTGCCAGCAACCCCCGGGACAGAAATCAGCCCCAGCATTTT. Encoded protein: CASNPRDRNQPQHF.